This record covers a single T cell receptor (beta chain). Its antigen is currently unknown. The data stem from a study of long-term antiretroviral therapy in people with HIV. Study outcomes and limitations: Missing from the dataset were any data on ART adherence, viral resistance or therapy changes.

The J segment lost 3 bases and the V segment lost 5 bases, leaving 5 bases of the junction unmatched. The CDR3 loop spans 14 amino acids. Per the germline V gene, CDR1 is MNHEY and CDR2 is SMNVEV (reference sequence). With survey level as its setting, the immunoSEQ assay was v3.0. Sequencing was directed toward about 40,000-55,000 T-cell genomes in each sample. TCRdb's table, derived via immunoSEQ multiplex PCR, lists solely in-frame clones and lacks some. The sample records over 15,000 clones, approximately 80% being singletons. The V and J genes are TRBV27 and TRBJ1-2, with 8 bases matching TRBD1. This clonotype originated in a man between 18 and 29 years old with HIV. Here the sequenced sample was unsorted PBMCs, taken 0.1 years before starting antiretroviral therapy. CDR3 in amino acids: CASSAGQGDYGYTF. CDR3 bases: TGTGCCAGCAGTGCCGGACAGGGTGACTATGGCTACACCTTC.